This T cell receptor (beta chain) emerged from a study of T cell responses to AZD1222 COVID-19 vaccine. Germline CDR1 and CDR2: MNHEY and SMNVEV (reference sequence). V gave up 5 bases and J gave up 5 bases, with 12 bases separating them. The CDR3 consists of 13 residues. Sequencing used immunoSEQ multiplex PCR; TCRdb keeps in-frame clones, though not all of them. The sample includes about 100,000 clones, approximately 91% seen only once; the top ten take under 2%. The chain combines TRBV27 with TRBJ2-5; the D gene is possibly TRBD1 (5 bases). Sequenced material: peripheral blood, taken on day 0 of AZD1222 vaccination. This clonotype was sampled from an adult in good health. The CDR3 sequence: CASSPRRVETQYF. The CDR3 region has the DNA TGTGCCAGCAGTCCCCGCAGGGTTGAGACCCAGTACTTC.